The clone carrying this T cell receptor beta chain was recorded a few times. Its antigen is not identified. As to treatment: roughly 10-day PBMC culture with coronavirus spike peptide pools or control peptides (ViraFEST assay). TCRs were sequenced by ViraFEST after antigen-specific T cells had been expanded with peptide pools. This record belongs to a study of vaccination and CD4 T cells after COVID-19. Points from the study as a whole: Convalescent participants were relatively few, and none had early post-infection timepoints studied. Detection of a median roughly 85% of reactive clones in convalescent patients was confined to the period after vaccination.

CDR3 length: 13 amino acids. Deletions cut 5 bases from V and 1 base from J, with 12 bases between. Looked up from germline, CDR1 is DFQATT and CDR2 is SNEGSKA (reference sequence). The assay that was used to sequence DNA from cultured CD4+ T cells was the Oncomine TCR Beta short-read assay. Scientists extracted genomic DNA from CD4+ T cells grown in culture. A single record per CDR3 protein comes from TCRdb applying MiXCR to the PCR reads. The table includes around 17,000 distinct CDR3 sequences, 55% detected once. This sequence was found in a human donor who had recovered from COVID-19. Sequencing was performed on CD4+ T cells from blood, cultured in vitro. This chain connects TRBV20-1 to TRBJ2-7; D remains unclear. The CDR3 region has the DNA TGCAGTGCTCCCTTGACCTCTTCCTACGAGCAGTACTTC. It specifies CSAPLTSSYEQYF.